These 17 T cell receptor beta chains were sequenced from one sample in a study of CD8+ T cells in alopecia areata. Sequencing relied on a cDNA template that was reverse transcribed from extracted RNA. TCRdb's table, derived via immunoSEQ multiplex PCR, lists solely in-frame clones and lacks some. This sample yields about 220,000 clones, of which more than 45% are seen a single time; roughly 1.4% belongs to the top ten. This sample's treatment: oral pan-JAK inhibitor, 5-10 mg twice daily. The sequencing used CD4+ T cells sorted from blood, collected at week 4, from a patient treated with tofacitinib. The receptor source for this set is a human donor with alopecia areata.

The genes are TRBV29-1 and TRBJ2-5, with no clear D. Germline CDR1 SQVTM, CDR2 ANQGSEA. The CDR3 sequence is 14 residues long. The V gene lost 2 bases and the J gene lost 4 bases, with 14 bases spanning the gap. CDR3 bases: TGCAGCGTTGAACCAGACCCCATATTAGAGACCCAGTACTTC. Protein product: CSVEPDPILETQYF.

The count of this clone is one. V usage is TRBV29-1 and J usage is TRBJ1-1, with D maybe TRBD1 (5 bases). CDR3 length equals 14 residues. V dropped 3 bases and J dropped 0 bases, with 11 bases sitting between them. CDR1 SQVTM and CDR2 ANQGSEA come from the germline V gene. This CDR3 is CSVEGVRLNTEAFF. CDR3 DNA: TGCAGCGTTGAGGGGGTAAGGCTGAACACTGAAGCTTTCTTT.

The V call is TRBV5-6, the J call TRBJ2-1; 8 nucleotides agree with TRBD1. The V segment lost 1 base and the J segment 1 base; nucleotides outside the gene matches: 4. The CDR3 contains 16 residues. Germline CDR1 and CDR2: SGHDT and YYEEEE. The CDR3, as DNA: TGTGCCAGCAGCTTGATGCAGGGGGCATCCTACAATGAGCAGTTCTTC. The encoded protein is CASSLMQGASYNEQFF.

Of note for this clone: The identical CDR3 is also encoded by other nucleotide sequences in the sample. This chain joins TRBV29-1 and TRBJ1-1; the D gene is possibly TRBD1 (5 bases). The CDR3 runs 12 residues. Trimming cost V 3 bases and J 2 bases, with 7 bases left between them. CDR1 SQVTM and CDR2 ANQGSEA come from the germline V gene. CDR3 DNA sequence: TGCAGCGTTGAGAGGGGTAACACTGAAGCTTTCTTT. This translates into CSVERGNTEAFF.

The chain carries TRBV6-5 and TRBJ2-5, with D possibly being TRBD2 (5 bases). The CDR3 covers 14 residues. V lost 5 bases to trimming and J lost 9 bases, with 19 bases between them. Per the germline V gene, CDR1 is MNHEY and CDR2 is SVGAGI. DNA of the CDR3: TGTGCCAGCAGTCAGGACGCGGGTTACGGGGCCCAGTACTTC. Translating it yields CASSQDAGYGAQYF.

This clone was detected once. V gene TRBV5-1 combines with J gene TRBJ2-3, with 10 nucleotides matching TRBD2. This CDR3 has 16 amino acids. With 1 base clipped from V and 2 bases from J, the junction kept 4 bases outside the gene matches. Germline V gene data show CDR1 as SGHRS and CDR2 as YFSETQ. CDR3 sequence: CASSLSSGGYTDTQYF. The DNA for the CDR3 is TGCGCCAGCAGCTTGAGTAGCGGGGGGTACACAGATACGCAGTATTTT.

The CDR3 DNA reads TGCAGCGTTGACAGAAGACAGGGAGCCCAGAACACTGAAGCTTTCTTT. Protein product: CSVDRRQGAQNTEAFF. The chain combines TRBV29-1 with TRBJ1-1; 7 bases match TRBD1. This CDR3 region has 16 residues. The junction had 11 bases not matched to a gene; V was cut back by 3 bases and J by 1 base. Germline values: CDR1 SQVTM, CDR2 ANQGSEA.

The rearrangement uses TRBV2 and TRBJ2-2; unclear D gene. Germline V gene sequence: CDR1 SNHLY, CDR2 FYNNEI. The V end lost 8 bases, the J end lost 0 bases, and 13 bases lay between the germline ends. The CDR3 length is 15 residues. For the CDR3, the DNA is TGTGCCAGCGCTAAAGAGCTGACGAACACCGGGGAGCTGTTTTTT. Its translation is CASAKELTNTGELFF.

CDR3 sequence (DNA): TGCGCCAGCAGCCAAGAGCCCCACGCCAAGAATGAGCAGTTCTTC. Translating it yields CASSQEPHAKNEQFF. V usage is TRBV4-3 and J usage is TRBJ2-1; D not certain. Germline V gene lookup returns CDR1 LGHNA and CDR2 YSLEER. Trimming took off 0 bases at V and 7 bases at J, with 13 bases between the two ends. The CDR3 extends over 15 amino acids.

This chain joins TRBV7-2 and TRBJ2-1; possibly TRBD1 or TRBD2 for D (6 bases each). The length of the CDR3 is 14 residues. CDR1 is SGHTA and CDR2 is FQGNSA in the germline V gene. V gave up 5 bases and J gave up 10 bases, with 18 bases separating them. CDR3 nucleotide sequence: TGTGCCAGCAGCCCCGAAGGGGGGCTCGCGGAGCAGTTCTTC. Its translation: CASSPEGGLAEQFF.

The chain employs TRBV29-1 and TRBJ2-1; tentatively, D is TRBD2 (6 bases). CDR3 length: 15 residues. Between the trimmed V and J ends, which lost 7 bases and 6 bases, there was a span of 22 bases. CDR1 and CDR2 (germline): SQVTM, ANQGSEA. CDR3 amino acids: CSATPWEAFINEQFF. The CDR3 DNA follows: TGCAGCGCCACTCCGTGGGAGGCATTCATCAATGAGCAGTTCTTC.

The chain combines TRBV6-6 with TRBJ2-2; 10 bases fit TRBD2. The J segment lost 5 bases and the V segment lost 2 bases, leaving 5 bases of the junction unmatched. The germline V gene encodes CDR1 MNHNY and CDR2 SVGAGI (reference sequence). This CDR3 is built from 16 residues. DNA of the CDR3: TGTGCCAGCAGTTACGCTAGCGGGGGTACGACCGGGGAGCTGTTTTTT. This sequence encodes CASSYASGGTTGELFF.

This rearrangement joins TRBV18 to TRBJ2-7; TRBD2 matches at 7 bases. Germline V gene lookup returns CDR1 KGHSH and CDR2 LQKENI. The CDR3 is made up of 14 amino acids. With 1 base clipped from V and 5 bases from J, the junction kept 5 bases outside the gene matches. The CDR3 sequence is CASSPLGGFNEQYF. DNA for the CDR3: TGTGCCAGCTCACCACTGGGAGGGTTCAACGAGCAGTACTTC.

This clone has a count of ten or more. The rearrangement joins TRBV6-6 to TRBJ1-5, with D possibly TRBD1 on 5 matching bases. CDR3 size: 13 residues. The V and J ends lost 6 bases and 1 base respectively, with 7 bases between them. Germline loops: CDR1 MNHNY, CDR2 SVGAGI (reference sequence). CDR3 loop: CASRWGSNQPQHF. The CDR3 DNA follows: TGTGCCAGCAGGTGGGGCAGCAATCAGCCCCAGCATTTT.

CDR3 loop: CSVEDRQVDTF. The CDR3 nucleotides are TGCAGCGTTGAAGATCGACAGGTTGACACCTTC. The J gene is TRBJ1-2, the V gene TRBV29-1, with D tentatively TRBD1 (6 bases). Trimming pared 0 bases from V and 12 bases from J, leaving 11 bases between. The CDR3 length is 11 residues. Germline CDR1 SQVTM, CDR2 ANQGSEA.

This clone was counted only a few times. CDR3 nucleotide sequence: TGCGCCAGCAGCCAAGCTCGCGGGGCAGCCTACGAGCAGTACTTC. It is translated as CASSQARGAAYEQYF. The J gene is TRBJ2-7, the V gene TRBV4-3; the D gene is possibly TRBD2 (6 bases). The CDR3 is made up of 15 amino acids. V lost 1 base to trimming and J lost 2 bases, with 12 bases between them. Germline V gives CDR1 LGHNA, CDR2 YSLEER.

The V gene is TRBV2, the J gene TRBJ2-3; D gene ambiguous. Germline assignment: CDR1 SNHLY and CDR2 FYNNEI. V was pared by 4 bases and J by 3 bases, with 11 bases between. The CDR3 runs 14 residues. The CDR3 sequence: CASSVSPRTDTQYF. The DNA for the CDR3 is TGTGCCAGCAGTGTATCCCCGAGGACAGATACGCAGTATTTT.